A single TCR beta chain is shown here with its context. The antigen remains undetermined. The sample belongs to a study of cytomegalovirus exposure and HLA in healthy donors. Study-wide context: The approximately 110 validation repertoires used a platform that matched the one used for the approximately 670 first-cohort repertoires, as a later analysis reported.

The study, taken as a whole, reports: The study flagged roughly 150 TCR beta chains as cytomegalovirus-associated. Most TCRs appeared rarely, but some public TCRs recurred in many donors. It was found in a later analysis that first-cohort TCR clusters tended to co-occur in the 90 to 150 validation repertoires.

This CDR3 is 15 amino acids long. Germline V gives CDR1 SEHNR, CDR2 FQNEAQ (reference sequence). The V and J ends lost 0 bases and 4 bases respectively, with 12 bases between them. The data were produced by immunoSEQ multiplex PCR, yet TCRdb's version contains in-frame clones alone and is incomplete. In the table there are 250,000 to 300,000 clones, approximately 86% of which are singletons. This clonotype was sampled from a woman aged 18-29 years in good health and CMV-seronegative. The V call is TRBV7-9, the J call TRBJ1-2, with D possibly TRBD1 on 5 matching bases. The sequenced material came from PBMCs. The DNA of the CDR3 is TGTGCCAGCAGCTTAGCCCAGGGCATAGCCTATGGCTACACCTTC. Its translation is CASSLAQGIAYGYTF.